A single sample is the source of the 28 T cell receptor beta chains below, sequenced in a study of blood T cell repertoires in COVID-19. The data were produced by immunoSEQ multiplex PCR, yet TCRdb's version contains in-frame clones alone and is incomplete. In the table there are about 140,000 clones, around 83% of which are singletons. The specimen was peripheral blood. These receptors originate from a woman older than 75 with acute or convalescent COVID-19.

The chain joins TRBV5-4 to TRBJ2-2, with TRBD1 as a possible D gene (5 bases). There are 15 residues in the CDR3. Between the trimmed V and J ends, which lost 0 bases and 3 bases, there was a span of 9 bases. The germline CDR1 and CDR2 sequences are SGHNT and YYREEE (reference sequence). The CDR3 here is CASSLAGLHTGELFF. The CDR3, as DNA: TGTGCCAGCAGCTTGGCAGGGTTGCACACCGGGGAGCTGTTTTTT. Together with reference TRBV5-4 and TRBJ2-2, the CDR3 gives the full variable domain: ETGVTQSPTHLIKTRGQQVTLRCSSQSGHNTVSWYQQALGQGPQFIFQYYREEENGRGNFPPRFSGLQFPNYSSELNVNALELDDSALYLCASSLAGLHTGELFFGEGSRLTVL.

The CDR3 nucleotides read TGTGCCAGCAGTTCCTACGGACGGGGAGGGAAACACTATGGCTACACCTTC. The encoded protein is CASSSYGRGGKHYGYTF. This chain joins TRBV28 and TRBJ1-2; D is unclear. V lost 4 bases and J 3 bases, leaving 21 bases between the germline ends. CDR3 length: 17 amino acids. The V gene's germline CDR1 is MDHEN and CDR2 SYDVKM.

The V call is TRBV11-2, the J call TRBJ2-1, with TRBD2 identical over 8 bases. This CDR3 has 13 residues. Losses at the gene ends were 3 bases for V and 6 bases for J; bases not matched to a gene: 1. Germline-derived CDR1 and CDR2 are SGHAT and FQNNGV. In DNA form, the CDR3 reads TGTGCCAGCAGCTTCGGGAGGGCCAATGAGCAGTTCTTC. It is translated as CASSFGRANEQFF.

CDR3 residues: CASSDSNGIYGYTF. The CDR3 nucleotides are TGTGCCAGCAGTGACTCTAACGGGATCTATGGCTACACCTTC. The rearrangement joins TRBV6-4 to TRBJ1-2; no clear D gene. V dropped 0 bases and J dropped 4 bases, with 9 bases sitting between them. This CDR3 has 14 amino acids. CDR1 and CDR2 from the germline V gene are MRHNA and SNTAGT.

The chain joins TRBV28 to TRBJ1-4, with a tentative D call TRBD1 (5 bases). Between the trimmed V and J ends, which lost 2 bases and 2 bases, there was a span of 9 bases. The CDR3 is made up of 15 amino acids. Germline CDR1 MDHEN, CDR2 SYDVKM. CDR3 DNA: TGTGCCAGCAGTTTAGCAGGGAGGACTAATGAAAAACTGTTTTTT. As protein: CASSLAGRTNEKLFF.

The chain is built from TRBV5-4 and TRBJ2-3; 13 bases fit TRBD2. This CDR3 has 16 amino acids. The germline gives CDR1 SGHNT, CDR2 YYREEE (reference sequence). Trimming at V came to 0 bases and at J to 4 bases, leaving 2 bases not matched to a gene. CDR3 in amino acids: CASSLGLAGGADTQYF. CDR3 nucleotide sequence: TGTGCCAGCAGCTTGGGACTAGCGGGAGGTGCAGATACGCAGTATTTT. The whole variable domain, filled in from reference TRBV5-4 and TRBJ2-3, reads ETGVTQSPTHLIKTRGQQVTLRCSSQSGHNTVSWYQQALGQGPQFIFQYYREEENGRGNFPPRFSGLQFPNYSSELNVNALELDDSALYLCASSLGLAGGADTQYFGPGTRLTVL.

The rearrangement uses TRBV6-5 and TRBJ2-7; TRBD1 agrees at 8 bases. The CDR3 is made up of 13 amino acids. J was trimmed by 6 bases and V by 8 bases; bases with no gene match: 9. Germline values: CDR1 MNHEY, CDR2 SVGAGI. CDR3 sequence reads: CASSLGQGREQYF. The CDR3, as DNA: TGTGCCAGCTCCTTAGGACAGGGTCGCGAGCAGTACTTC.

The rearrangement uses TRBV7-8 and TRBJ2-1; 7 bases are a match to TRBD1. In germline, CDR1 is SGHVS, CDR2 FQNEAQ. J gave up 7 bases and V 5 bases, and 11 bases lay outside the gene matches. The CDR3 spans 15 residues. The chain's CDR3 is CASSPRTGPRNEQFF. The CDR3, as DNA: TGTGCCAGCAGCCCTCGGACAGGCCCGAGGAATGAGCAGTTCTTC. Filled out from reference TRBV7-8 and TRBJ2-1, the complete variable domain reads GAGVSQSPRYKVAKRGQDVALRCDPISGHVSLFWYQQALGQGPEFLTYFQNEAQLDKSGLPSDRFFAERPEGSVSTLKIQRTQQEDSAVYLCASSPRTGPRNEQFFGPGTRLTVL.

This clone was observed a few times. V and J are TRBV10-2 and TRBJ1-2; 10 bases line up with TRBD1. The CDR3 contains 13 residues. Germline V gene sequence: CDR1 WSHSY, CDR2 SAAADI. V shed 7 bases and J 7 bases; nucleotides not matched to a gene: 6. Here the CDR3 DNA reads TGCGCCAGCACCCCGACAGGGGGCGCTGGCTACACCTTC. Translation gives CASTPTGGAGYTF.

The rearrangement links TRBV7-7 to TRBJ2-5, with D maybe TRBD2 (7 bases). The CDR3 covers 15 residues. CDR1 and CDR2 (germline): SSHAT, FNYEAQ (reference sequence). V lost 4 bases, J lost 5 bases, and 17 bases lay in between. CDR3 coding DNA: TGTGCCAGCAGCTCGGTGGGGGGGCTTGGTGAGACCCAGTACTTC. Its protein product is CASSSVGGLGETQYF.

The chain uses TRBV28 and TRBJ1-1; TRBD1 is a possible D gene (6 bases). V shed 6 bases and J shed 1 base, with 15 bases lying between them. Germline V CDR1 and CDR2: MDHEN, SYDVKM. This CDR3 is 15 amino acids long. This chain's CDR3 is CASSIPGHKNTEAFF. The CDR3 nucleotides read TGTGCCAGCAGCATTCCGGGACACAAGAACACTGAAGCTTTCTTT. The variable domain in full, completed from reference TRBV28 and TRBJ1-1, reads DVKVTQSSRYLVKRTGEKVFLECVQDMDHENMFWYRQDPGLGLRLIYFSYDVKMKEKGDIPEGYSVSREKKERFSLILESASTNQTSMYLCASSIPGHKNTEAFFGQGTRLTVV.

The chain employs TRBV27 and TRBJ1-2, with 7 positions matching TRBD1. V dropped 5 bases and J dropped 5; count of bases not matched to a gene: 11. Germline values: CDR1 MNHEY, CDR2 SMNVEV (reference sequence). The CDR3 length is 15 residues. CDR3 DNA sequence: TGTGCCAGCAGTACCCCCGACAGGGTGGGGTATGGCTACACCTTC. Its translation is CASSTPDRVGYGYTF.

The V gene is TRBV19, the J gene TRBJ1-1; 8 bases map to TRBD1. This CDR3 is built from 17 residues. The trim removed 4 bases at V and 2 bases at J, leaving 12 bases unmatched. Germline assignment: CDR1 LNHDA and CDR2 SQIVND (reference sequence). The CDR3 DNA follows: TGTGCCAGTAGTACACCCGGGACAGGACATCTCAACACTGAAGCTTTCTTT. Its translation: CASSTPGTGHLNTEAFF.

The chain carries TRBV7-8 and TRBJ2-5, with TRBD2 matching 7 bases. This CDR3 is 14 amino acids long. Germline V gene data show CDR1 as SGHVS and CDR2 as FQNEAQ. V gave up 5 bases and J gave up 1 base; unmatched junction bases: 4. As DNA, the CDR3 is TGTGCCAGCAGCCTAGGGACTATCCAAGAGACCCAGTACTTC. This codes for CASSLGTIQETQYF.

This clone came up once. The chain employs TRBV7-3 and TRBJ1-1; D may be TRBD1 (5 bases). The V gene lost 5 bases and the J gene lost 5 bases, with 12 bases spanning the gap. The length of the CDR3 is 13 residues. Looked up from germline, CDR1 is SGHTA and CDR2 is FQGTGA. Here the CDR3 reads CASSRGVQTEAFF. In nucleotides, the CDR3 is TGTGCCAGCAGCCGGGGGGTTCAGACTGAAGCTTTCTTT. Together with reference TRBV7-3 and TRBJ1-1, the CDR3 gives the full variable domain: GAGVSQTPSNKVTEKGKYVELRCDPISGHTALYWYRQSLGQGPEFLIYFQGTGAADDSGLPNDRFFAVRPEGSVSTLKIQRTERGDSAVYLCASSRGVQTEAFFGQGTRLTVV.

The rearrangement links TRBV30 to TRBJ2-3, with TRBD2 matching 14 bases. The CDR3 sequence is 18 residues long. From germline, CDR1 is GTSNPN and CDR2 SVGIG (reference sequence). J lost 1 base, V lost 2 bases, and 8 bases had no gene match. CDR3 in amino acids: CAWSTTSGGVFGTDTQYF. CDR3 bases: TGTGCCTGGAGTACGACTAGCGGGGGGGTCTTCGGCACAGATACGCAGTATTTT.

The rearrangement links TRBV7-9 to TRBJ1-6; tentatively, D is TRBD1 (5 bases). V dropped 5 bases and J dropped 9 bases, with 14 bases sitting between them. The CDR3 totals 14 residues. Germline CDR1 reads SEHNR; CDR2 reads FQNEAQ (reference sequence). The CDR3 loop reads CASSLREGISPLHF. The CDR3 nucleotides are TGTGCCAGCAGCCTCAGGGAAGGGATTTCACCCCTCCACTTT.

The rearrangement joins TRBV24-1 to TRBJ2-1, with a tentative D call TRBD1 (6 bases). The V gene's germline CDR1 is KGHDR and CDR2 SFDVKD. Trimming removed 2 bases from V and 5 bases from J, with 12 bases in between. The CDR3 covers 15 residues. The CDR3: CATSDWGQGNNEQFF. Written as DNA, the CDR3 is TGTGCCACCAGTGATTGGGGGCAGGGGAACAATGAGCAGTTCTTC.

V and J are TRBV4-2 and TRBJ2-7, with 14 bases identical to TRBD2. Germline V gene sequence: CDR1 LGHNA, CDR2 YNFKEQ. V was pared by 2 bases and J by 2 bases, with 2 bases of the junction left unmatched. This CDR3 is built from 16 residues. CDR3 in DNA: TGTGCCAGCAGCCAACCGGGACTAGCGGGAGCCTACGAGCAGTACTTC. Translating gives CASSQPGLAGAYEQYF.

The CDR3 loop reads CATRGARGSNQPQHF. The CDR3 DNA reads as TGTGCCACCCGGGGGGCACGGGGGAGCAATCAGCCCCAGCATTTT. This chain connects TRBV6-6 to TRBJ1-5; a weak D match, TRBD1 (6 bases). The CDR3 sequence is 15 residues long. Trimming pared 10 bases from V and 1 base from J, leaving 17 bases between. Germline-derived CDR1 and CDR2 are MNHNY and SVGAGI (reference sequence).

The J gene is TRBJ2-5, the V gene TRBV7-2, with TRBD2 matching over 9 bases. Germline V gene lookup returns CDR1 SGHTA and CDR2 FQGNSA. The CDR3 consists of 15 residues. Trimming removed 1 base from V and 7 bases from J; junction bases left unmatched: 7. The CDR3 region has the DNA TGTGCCAGCAGCTTAGGTAGCGGGAGATTTGGGACCCAGTACTTC. Amino acids: CASSLGSGRFGTQYF.

J is TRBJ1-4 and V is TRBV7-2; 7 bases line up with TRBD1. Germline assignment: CDR1 SGHTA and CDR2 FQGNSA. This CDR3 region has 14 residues. The trim removed 4 bases at V and 8 bases at J, leaving 7 bases unmatched. The CDR3 DNA reads as TGTGCCAGCAGCTCACAGGGGACCGGAGAAAAACTGTTTTTT. Its translation: CASSSQGTGEKLFF.

This chain links TRBV11-2 with TRBJ1-3, with a weak D call TRBD1 (5 bases). Germline V gives CDR1 SGHAT, CDR2 FQNNGV. This CDR3 contains 14 residues. V lost 4 bases, J lost 3 bases, and 10 bases lay in between. In nucleotides, the CDR3 is TGTGCCAGCAGCTGGACGGGGGATGGAAACACCATATATTTT. Amino acid sequence: CASSWTGDGNTIYF.

The chain couples TRBV6-5 to TRBJ1-2; TRBD1 matches 9 bases. Germline values: CDR1 MNHEY, CDR2 SVGAGI. Trimming removed 9 bases from V and 7 bases from J; junction bases left unmatched: 9. The CDR3 is 13 amino acids. CDR3 sequence: CASNTGGIGGYTF. CDR3 coding DNA: TGTGCCAGTAACACAGGGGGCATTGGTGGCTACACCTTC.

This clone has a handful of counts. V and J are TRBV24-1 and TRBJ2-5; TRBD1 matches at 9 bases. The CDR3 is 15 residues long. The germline CDR1 and CDR2 sequences are KGHDR and SFDVKD. V shed 5 bases, J shed 1 base, and the junction held 4 bases outside the gene matches. The CDR3 here is CATSGPDRGQETQYF. CDR3 coding DNA: TGTGCCACCAGTGGCCCGGACAGGGGCCAAGAGACCCAGTACTTC.

The rearrangement links TRBV3-1 (or the pseudogene TRBV3-2) to TRBJ2-3; TRBD2 matches 8 bases. After removal of 1 base from V and 2 bases from J, the junction contained 8 bases not matched to a gene. This CDR3 spans 17 amino acids. Germline V gives CDR1 LGHDT, CDR2 YNNKEL (reference sequence). For the CDR3, the DNA is TGTGCCAGCAGCCAAGGGAGCACTAGCGGCCACACAGATACGCAGTATTTT. This gives the protein CASSQGSTSGHTDTQYF.

The CDR3 DNA is TGTGCCAGCAGTTACGAGACGGACAGGGAAGAGGACGAGCAGTACTTC. The encoded protein is CASSYETDREEDEQYF. The chain links TRBV6-5 to TRBJ2-7; 8 bases match TRBD1. V lost 2 bases, J lost 5 bases, and 11 bases stayed unmatched. This CDR3 comprises 16 residues. Germline V gives CDR1 MNHEY, CDR2 SVGAGI.

In DNA form, the CDR3 reads TGTGCCAGCGGATACAGGGTTTGGCCGTACAATGAGCAGTTCTTC. Translating it yields CASGYRVWPYNEQFF. The chain recombines TRBV28 with TRBJ2-1; a weak D match, TRBD1 (6 bases). V lost 8 bases, J lost 4 bases, and 18 bases lay in between. There are 15 residues in the CDR3. Germline CDR1 is MDHEN and CDR2 is SYDVKM.